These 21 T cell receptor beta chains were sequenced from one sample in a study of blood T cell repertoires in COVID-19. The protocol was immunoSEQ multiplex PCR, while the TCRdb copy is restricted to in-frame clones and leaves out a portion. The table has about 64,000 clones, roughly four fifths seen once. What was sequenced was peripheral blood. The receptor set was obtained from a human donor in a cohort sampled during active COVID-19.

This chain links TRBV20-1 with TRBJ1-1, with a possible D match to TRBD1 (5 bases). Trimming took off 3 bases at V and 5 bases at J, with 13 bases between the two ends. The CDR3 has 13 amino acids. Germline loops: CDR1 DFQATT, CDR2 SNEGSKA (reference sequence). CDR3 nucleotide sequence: TGCAGTGCTAGTTCCCACCGGGGGACTGAAGCTTTCTTT. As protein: CSASSHRGTEAFF.

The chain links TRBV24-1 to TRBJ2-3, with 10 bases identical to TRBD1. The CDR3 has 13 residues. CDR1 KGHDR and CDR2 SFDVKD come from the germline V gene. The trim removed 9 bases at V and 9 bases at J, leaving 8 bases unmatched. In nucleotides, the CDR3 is TGTGCCACCGGAGGGACAGGGGCCAGAACGCAGTATTTT. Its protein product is CATGGTGARTQYF.

The CDR3, as DNA: TGTGCCAGCAGGGAGACAGTTGCCAACGTCCTGACTTTC. The encoded protein is CASRETVANVLTF. This sequence joins TRBV7-9 and TRBJ2-6, with D possibly being TRBD1 (5 bases). The CDR3 has 13 residues. Germline CDR1 and CDR2: SEHNR and FQNEAQ (reference sequence). V lost 6 bases and J 7 bases, leaving 10 bases between the germline ends.

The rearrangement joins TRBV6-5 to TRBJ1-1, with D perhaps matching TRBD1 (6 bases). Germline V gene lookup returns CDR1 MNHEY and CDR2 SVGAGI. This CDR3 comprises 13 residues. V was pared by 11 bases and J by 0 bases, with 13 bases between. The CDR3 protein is CALVGAMNTEAFF. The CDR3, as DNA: TGTGCCTTAGTGGGGGCGATGAACACTGAAGCTTTCTTT.

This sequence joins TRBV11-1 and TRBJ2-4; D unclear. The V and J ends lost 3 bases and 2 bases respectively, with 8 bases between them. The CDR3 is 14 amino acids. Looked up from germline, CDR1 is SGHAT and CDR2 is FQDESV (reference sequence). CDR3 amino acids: CASSFRGTKNIQYF. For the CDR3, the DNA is TGTGCCAGCAGCTTCCGCGGCACCAAAAACATTCAGTACTTC.

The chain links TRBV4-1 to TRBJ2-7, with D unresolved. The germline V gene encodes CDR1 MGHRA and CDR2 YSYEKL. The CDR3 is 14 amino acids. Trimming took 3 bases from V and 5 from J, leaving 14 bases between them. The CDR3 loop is CASSHPLEIHEQYF. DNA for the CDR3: TGCGCCAGCAGCCACCCCCTAGAAATCCACGAGCAGTACTTC.

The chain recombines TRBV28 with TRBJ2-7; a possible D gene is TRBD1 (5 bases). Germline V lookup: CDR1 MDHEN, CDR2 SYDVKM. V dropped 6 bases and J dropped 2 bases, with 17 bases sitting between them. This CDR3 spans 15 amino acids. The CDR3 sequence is CASSLLRQGTYEQYF. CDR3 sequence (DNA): TGTGCCAGCAGCCTATTGAGGCAGGGAACCTACGAGCAGTACTTC.

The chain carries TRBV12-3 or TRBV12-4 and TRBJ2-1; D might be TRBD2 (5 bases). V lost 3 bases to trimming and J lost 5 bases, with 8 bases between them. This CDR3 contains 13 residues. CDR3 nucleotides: TGTGCCAGCAGTTTCGGGGAAAACAATGAGCAGTTCTTC. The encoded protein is CASSFGENNEQFF.

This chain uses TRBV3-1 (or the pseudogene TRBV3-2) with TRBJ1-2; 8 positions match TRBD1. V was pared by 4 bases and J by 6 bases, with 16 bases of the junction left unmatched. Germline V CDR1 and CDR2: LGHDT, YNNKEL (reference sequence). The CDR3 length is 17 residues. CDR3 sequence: CASSLRTRGRGTDGYTF. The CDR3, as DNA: TGTGCCAGCAGCCTTCGTACCAGGGGGCGCGGTACGGATGGCTACACCTTC.

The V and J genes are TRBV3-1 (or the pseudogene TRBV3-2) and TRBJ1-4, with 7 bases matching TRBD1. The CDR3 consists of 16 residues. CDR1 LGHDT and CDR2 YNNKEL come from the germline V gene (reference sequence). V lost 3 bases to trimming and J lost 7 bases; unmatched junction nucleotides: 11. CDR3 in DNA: TGTGCCAGCAGCCACGGACAGGCCCCATTGGGTGAAAAACTGTTTTTT. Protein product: CASSHGQAPLGEKLFF.

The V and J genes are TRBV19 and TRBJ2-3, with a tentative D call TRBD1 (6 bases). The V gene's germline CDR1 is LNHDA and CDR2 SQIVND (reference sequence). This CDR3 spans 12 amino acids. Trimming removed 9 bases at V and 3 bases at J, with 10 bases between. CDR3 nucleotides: TGTGCCAGCACAGGGAGAACAGATACGCAGTATTTT. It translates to CASTGRTDTQYF.

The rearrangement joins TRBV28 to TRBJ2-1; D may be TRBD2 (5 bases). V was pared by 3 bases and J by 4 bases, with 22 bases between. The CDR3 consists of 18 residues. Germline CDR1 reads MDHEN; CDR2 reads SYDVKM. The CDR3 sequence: CASSLGSRYNQLYNEQFF. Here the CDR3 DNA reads TGTGCCAGCAGTTTGGGGAGTCGATACAACCAATTGTACAATGAGCAGTTCTTC.

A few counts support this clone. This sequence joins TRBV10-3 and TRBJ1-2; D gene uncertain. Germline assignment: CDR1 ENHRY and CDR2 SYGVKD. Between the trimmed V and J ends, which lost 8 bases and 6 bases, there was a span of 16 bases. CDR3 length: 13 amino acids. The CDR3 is CAISSTAVNGYTF. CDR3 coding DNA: TGTGCCATCTCGTCTACAGCAGTGAATGGCTACACCTTC.

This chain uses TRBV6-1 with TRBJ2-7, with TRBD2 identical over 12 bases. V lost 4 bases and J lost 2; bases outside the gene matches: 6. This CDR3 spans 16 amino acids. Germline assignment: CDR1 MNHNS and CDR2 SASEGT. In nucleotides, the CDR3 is TGTGCCAGCAGTGCACTAGCGGGAGGCTCCGCCTACGAGCAGTACTTC. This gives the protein CASSALAGGSAYEQYF.

CDR3 region: CASSLALGQGSGYTF. The CDR3 DNA reads as TGCGCCAGCAGCTTGGCCCTGGGACAGGGCTCTGGCTACACCTTC. This chain joins TRBV5-1 and TRBJ1-2, with 9 bases fitting TRBD1. After removal of 0 bases from V and 7 bases from J, the junction contained 7 bases not matched to a gene. Germline CDR1 is SGHRS and CDR2 is YFSETQ. The CDR3 contains 15 residues.

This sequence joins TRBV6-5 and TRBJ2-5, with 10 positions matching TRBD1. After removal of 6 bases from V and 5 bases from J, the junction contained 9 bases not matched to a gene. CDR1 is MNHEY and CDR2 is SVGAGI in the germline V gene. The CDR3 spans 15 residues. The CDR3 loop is CASSVQGTGDETQYF. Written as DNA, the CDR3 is TGTGCCAGCAGCGTACAGGGGACAGGGGACGAGACCCAGTACTTC.

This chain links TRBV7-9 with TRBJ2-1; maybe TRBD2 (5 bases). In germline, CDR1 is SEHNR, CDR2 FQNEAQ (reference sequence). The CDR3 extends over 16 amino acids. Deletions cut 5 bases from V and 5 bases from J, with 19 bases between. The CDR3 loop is CASSQHSSSGNNEQFF. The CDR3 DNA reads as TGTGCCAGCAGCCAGCACTCTTCATCGGGGAACAATGAGCAGTTCTTC.

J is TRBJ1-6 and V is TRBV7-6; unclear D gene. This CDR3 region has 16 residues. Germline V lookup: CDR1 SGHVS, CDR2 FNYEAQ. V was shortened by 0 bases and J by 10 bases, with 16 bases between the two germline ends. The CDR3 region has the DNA TGTGCCAGCAGCTTAGCCACAACCGGGGTGCAATCACCCCTCCACTTT. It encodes CASSLATTGVQSPLHF.

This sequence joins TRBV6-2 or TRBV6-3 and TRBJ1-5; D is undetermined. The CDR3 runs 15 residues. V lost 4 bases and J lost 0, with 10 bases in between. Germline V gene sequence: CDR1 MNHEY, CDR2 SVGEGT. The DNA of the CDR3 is TGTGCCAGCAGTTTCAGTATTTATAGCAATCAGCCCCAGCATTTT. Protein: CASSFSIYSNQPQHF.

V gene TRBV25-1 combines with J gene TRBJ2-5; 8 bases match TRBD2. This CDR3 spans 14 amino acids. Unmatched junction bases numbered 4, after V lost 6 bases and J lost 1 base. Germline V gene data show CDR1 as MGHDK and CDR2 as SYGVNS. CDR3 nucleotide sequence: TGTGCCAGCAGGCGAACTAGCGGCCAAGAGACCCAGTACTTC. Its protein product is CASRRTSGQETQYF.

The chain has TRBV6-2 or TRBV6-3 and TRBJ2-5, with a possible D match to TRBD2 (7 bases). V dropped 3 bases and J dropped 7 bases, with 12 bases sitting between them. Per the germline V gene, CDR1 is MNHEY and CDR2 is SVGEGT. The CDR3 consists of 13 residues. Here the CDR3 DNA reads TGTGCCAGCAGTTATGAGGCGGGGGCGACCCAGTACTTC. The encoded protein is CASSYEAGATQYF.